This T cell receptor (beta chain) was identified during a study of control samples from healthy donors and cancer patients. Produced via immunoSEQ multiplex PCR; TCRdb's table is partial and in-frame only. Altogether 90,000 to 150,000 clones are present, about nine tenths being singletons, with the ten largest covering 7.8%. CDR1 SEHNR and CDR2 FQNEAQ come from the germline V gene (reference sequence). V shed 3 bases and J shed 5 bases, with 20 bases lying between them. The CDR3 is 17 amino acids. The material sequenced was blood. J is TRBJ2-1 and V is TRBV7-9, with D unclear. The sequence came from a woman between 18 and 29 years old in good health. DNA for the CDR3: TGTGCCAGCAGCTTCTTGATAGTGGCGATTCGAGACAATGAGCAGTTCTTC. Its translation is CASSFLIVAIRDNEQFF.